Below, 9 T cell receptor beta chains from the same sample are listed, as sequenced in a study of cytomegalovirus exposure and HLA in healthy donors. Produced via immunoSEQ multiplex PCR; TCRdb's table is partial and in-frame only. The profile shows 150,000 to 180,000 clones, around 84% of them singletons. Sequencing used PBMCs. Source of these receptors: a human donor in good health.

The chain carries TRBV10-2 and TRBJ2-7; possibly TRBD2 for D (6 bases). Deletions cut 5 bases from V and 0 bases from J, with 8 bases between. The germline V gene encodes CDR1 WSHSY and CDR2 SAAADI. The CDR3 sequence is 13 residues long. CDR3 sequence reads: CASSKRASYEQYF. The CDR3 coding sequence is TGCGCCAGCAGTAAGCGGGCCTCCTACGAGCAGTACTTC.

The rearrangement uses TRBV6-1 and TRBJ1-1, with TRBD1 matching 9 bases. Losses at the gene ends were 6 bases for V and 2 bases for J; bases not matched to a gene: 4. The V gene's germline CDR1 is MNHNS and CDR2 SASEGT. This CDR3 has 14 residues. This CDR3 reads CASRGQGYNTEAFF. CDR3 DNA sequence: TGTGCCAGCAGAGGACAGGGGTATAACACTGAAGCTTTCTTT.

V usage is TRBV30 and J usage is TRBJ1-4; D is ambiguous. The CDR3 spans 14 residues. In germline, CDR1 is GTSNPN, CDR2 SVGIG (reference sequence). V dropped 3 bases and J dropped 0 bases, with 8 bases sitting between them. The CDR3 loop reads CAWRRGATNEKLFF. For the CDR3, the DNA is TGTGCCTGGAGGCGGGGAGCAACTAATGAAAAACTGTTTTTT.

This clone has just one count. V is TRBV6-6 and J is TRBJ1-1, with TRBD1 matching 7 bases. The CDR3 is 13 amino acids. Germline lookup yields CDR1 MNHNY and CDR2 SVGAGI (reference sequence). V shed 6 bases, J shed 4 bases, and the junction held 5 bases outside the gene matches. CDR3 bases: TGTGCCAGCAGGAACAGGGGCCCCACTGAAGCTTTCTTT. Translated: CASRNRGPTEAFF.

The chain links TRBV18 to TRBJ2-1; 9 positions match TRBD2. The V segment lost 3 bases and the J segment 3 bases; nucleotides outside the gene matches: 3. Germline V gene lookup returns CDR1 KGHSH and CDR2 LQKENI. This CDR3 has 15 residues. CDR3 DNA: TGTGCCAGCTCACCCGCACTAGCGGGCTACAATGAGCAGTTCTTC. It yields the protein CASSPALAGYNEQFF.

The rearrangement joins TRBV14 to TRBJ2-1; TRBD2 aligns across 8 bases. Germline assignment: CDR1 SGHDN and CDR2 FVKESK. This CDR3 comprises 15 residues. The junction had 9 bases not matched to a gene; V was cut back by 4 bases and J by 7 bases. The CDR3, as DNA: TGTGCCAGCAGCCCCTGGATTGCGGGAGGAAATGAGCAGTTCTTC. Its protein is CASSPWIAGGNEQFF.

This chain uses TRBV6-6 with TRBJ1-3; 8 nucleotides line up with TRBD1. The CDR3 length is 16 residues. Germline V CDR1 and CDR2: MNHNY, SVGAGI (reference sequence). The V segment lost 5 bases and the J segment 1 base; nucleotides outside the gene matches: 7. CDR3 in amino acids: CASSLTGVDSGNTIYF. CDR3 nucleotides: TGTGCCAGCAGTCTGACAGGGGTCGATTCTGGAAACACCATATATTTT.

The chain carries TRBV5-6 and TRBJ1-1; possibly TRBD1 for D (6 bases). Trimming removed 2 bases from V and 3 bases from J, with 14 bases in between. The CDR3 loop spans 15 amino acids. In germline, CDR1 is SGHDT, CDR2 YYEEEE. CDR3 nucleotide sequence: TGTGCCAGCAGCTTTCTTAGAGGGACATACACTGAAGCTTTCTTT. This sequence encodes CASSFLRGTYTEAFF.

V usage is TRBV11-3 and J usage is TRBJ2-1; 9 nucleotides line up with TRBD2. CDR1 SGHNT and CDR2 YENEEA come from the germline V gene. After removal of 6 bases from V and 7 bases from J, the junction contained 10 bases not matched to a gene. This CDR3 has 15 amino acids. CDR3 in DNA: TGTGCCAGCAGTTCCGGGACTAGCCATCTTAATGAGCAGTTCTTC. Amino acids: CASSSGTSHLNEQFF.